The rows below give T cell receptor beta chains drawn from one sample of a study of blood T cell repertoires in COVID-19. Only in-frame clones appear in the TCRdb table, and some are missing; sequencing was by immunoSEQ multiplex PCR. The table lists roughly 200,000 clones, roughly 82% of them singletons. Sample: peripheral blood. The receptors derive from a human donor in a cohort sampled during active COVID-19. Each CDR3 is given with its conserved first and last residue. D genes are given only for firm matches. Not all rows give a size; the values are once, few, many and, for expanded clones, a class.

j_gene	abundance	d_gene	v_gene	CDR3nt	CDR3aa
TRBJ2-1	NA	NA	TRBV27	TGTGCCAGCAGTTTCTTGGGCCGGGGAGGAAATGAGCAGTTCTTC	CASSFLGRGGNEQFF
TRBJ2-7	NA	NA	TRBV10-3	TGTGCCATCAGTGGCATCCGGGACACGAATTACGAGCAGTACTTC	CAISGIRDTNYEQYF
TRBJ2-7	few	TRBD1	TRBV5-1	TGCGCCAGCAGTTTGGGACAGGGAGGCCCCTACGAGCAGTACTTC	CASSLGQGGPYEQYF
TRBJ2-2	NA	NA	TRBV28	TGTGCCAGCAGTTTATACAGAGCGAACACCGGGGAGCTGTTTTTT	CASSLYRANTGELFF
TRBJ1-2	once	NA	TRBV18	TGTGCCAGCTCACCAATTCGGGGGGACTATGGCTACACCTTC	CASSPIRGDYGYTF
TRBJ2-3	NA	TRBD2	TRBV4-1	TGCGCCAGCAGTAAACCGGGACTAGCGACACCCACAGATACGCAGTATTTT	CASSKPGLATPTDTQYF
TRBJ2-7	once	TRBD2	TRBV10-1	TGCGCCAGCAGTGGGGGGACTAGACCCTACGAGCAGTACTTC	CASSGGTRPYEQYF
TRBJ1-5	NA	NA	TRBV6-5	TGTGCCAGCAGCGGCCCCATAACAGGGAGTCAGCCCCAGCATTTT	CASSGPITGSQPQHF
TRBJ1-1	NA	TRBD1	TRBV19	TGTGCCAGTAGTAAAGACAGGGGGAACACTGAAGCTTTCTTT	CASSKDRGNTEAFF
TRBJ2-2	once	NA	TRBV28	TGTGCCAGCAGCGTCAGGGTGAACACCGGGGAGCTGTTTTTT	CASSVRVNTGELFF
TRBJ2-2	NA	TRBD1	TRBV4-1	TGCGCCAGCAGCCAGACAGGGTTGAACACCGGGGAGCTGTTTTTT	CASSQTGLNTGELFF
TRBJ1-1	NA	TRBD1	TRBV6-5	TGTGCCAGCAGTAGTACCGGGACAGGGTACACTGAAGCTTTCTTT	CASSSTGTGYTEAFF
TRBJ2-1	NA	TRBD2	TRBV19	TGTGCCAGTAGTATAGTTCTAGCGGGGTCGAATGAGCAGTTCTTC	CASSIVLAGSNEQFF
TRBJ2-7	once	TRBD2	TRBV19	TGTGCCAGTAGTCCTCAGCGGGAGGTATCCTACGAGCAGTACTTC	CASSPQREVSYEQYF
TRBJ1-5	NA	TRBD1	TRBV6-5	TGTGCCAGCAGCCGAGGGACAGGGGGCAATCAGCCCCAGCATTTT	CASSRGTGGNQPQHF
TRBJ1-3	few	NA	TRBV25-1	TGTGCCAGCATGGTTCGAGGGACCATATATTTT	CASMVRGTIYF
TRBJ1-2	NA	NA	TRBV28	TGTGCCAGCAGTTTGCTGCCCTACGATGGCTACACCTTC	CASSLLPYDGYTF
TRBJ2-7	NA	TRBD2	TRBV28	TGTGCCAGCAGTTTGTCTAGCGGGTGGCAGTACTTC	CASSLSSGWQYF
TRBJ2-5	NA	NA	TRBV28	TGTGCCAGCACTTCTAGAGTGCAAGAGACCCAGTACTTC	CASTSRVQETQYF
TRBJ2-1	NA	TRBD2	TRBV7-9	TGTGCCAGCACCATCGGGACTAGCGGGGATGAGCAGTTCTTC	CASTIGTSGDEQFF
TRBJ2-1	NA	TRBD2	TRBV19	TGTGCCACACTAGCGGGAGCAGGGTACAATGAGCAGTTCTTC	CATLAGAGYNEQFF
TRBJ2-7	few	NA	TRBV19	TGTGCCAGTAGTCGCAGGGGCGTCTACGAGCAGTACTTC	CASSRRGVYEQYF
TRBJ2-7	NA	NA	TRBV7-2	TGTGCCAGCAGCCCAGGGGGCGGGAGAAGGAACGAGCAGTACTTC	CASSPGGGRRNEQYF
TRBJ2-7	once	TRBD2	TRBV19	TGTGCCAGTAGTATGGGACTAGCGGGAGCCTACGAGCAGTACTTC	CASSMGLAGAYEQYF
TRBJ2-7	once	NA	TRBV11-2	TGTGCCAGCAGCTTACGACAGAATTCCTACGAGCAGTACTTC	CASSLRQNSYEQYF
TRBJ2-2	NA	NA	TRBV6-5	TGTGCCAGCAGCCTAGTGGGGAGGTGGGAGCTGTTTTTT	CASSLVGRWELFF
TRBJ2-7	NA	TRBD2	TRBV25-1	TGTGCCAGCAGCGCCGAGCGGGGGGCGCGCGAGCAGTACTTC	CASSAERGAREQYF
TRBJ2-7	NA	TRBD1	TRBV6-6	TGTGCCAGCAACGGACAGGGGAGGTACGAGCAGTACTTC	CASNGQGRYEQYF
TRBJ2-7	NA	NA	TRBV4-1	TGCGCCAGCAGCCAAGCCAGATCCTACGAGCAGTACTTC	CASSQARSYEQYF
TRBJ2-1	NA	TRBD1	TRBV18	TGTGCCAGCTCACGAAGAATGACAGGGTTCGATGAGCAGTTCTTC	CASSRRMTGFDEQFF
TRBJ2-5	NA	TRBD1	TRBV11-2	TGTGCCAGCAGCCCCCATTGGACAGGAAAAGAGACCCAGTACTTC	CASSPHWTGKETQYF
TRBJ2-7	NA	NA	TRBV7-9	TGTGCCAGCAGCTTAGCGGGAGAGATTTACGAGCAGTACTTC	CASSLAGEIYEQYF